A selection of T cell receptor beta chains follows, all from one sample in a study of T cell repertoires in cytomegalovirus infection. TCRdb re-derived calls from the reads in MiXCR, one entry per CDR3 protein. The data hold around 260,000 distinct CDR3 sequences, with approximately 10% observed a single time. The source material was PBMCs. The origin of the receptors is a human donor in good health (CMV status not recorded). Some clones in this sample may be carry-over from other donors' samples. Both conserved end residues are part of each CDR3.

V	J	CDR3
TRBV28	TRBJ2-7	CASSLGNRKVGEQYF
TRBV7-9	TRBJ1-5	CASSLFPDRGGPQPQHF
TRBV7-2	TRBJ1-6	CASSRGSRGGSPLHF
TRBV7-2	TRBJ2-7	CASSLDGTGKMEQYF
TRBV11-2	TRBJ2-1	CASSLRSRGTGGNEQFF
TRBV10-2	TRBJ2-3	CASGSGSYDTQYF
TRBV7-2	TRBJ1-1	CASSFLLNTEAFF
TRBV7-2	TRBJ1-1	CASSLAPQGGTEAFF
TRBV7-2	TRBJ2-7	CASSLAPPLAGAVEQYF
TRBV4-3	TRBJ1-4	CASSQGQGAPNEKLFF
TRBV20-1	TRBJ1-5	CSARDRDQPQHF
TRBV4-3	TRBJ1-4	CASSAGAREKLFF
TRBV7-2	TRBJ2-7	CASSSPGRVGYEQYF
TRBV5-1	TRBJ2-5	CASSLLTSQETQYF
TRBV7-8	TRBJ2-3	CASKKERGAVDTQYF
TRBV7-2	TRBJ1-4	CASSLGGTGLEKLFF
TRBV12-3/TRBV12-4	TRBJ2-1	CASSLARTSVLHEQFF
TRBV10-3	TRBJ2-1	CAISESSGTGAYNEQFF
TRBV20-1	TRBJ2-5	CSADRGWGETQYF
TRBV28	TRBJ2-7	CASTPDSRYEQYF
TRBV19	TRBJ2-3	CASQDYTSTDTQYF
TRBV6-5	TRBJ2-7	CASSRASGGSYEQYF
TRBV6-1	TRBJ1-5	CASSYNWDQPQHF
TRBV6-1	TRBJ2-7	CASSQREGQYEQYF
TRBV7-2	TRBJ1-6	CATRSDSPLHF